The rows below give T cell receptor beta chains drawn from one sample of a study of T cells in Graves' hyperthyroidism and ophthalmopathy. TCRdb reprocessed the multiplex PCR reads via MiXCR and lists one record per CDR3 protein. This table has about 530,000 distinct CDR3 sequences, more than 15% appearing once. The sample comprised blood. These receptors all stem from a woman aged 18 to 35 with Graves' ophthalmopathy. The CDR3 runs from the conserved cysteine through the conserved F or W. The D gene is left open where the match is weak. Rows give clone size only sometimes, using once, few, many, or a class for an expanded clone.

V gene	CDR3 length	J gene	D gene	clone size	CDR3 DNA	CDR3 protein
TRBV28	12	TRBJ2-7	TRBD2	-	TGTGCCAGCAGGGAGGGAGGGGACGAGCAGTACTTC	CASREGGDEQYF
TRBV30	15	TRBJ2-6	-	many	TGTGCCTGGAGTCCGGGGCTGGGTGGGGCCAACGTCCTGACTTTC	CAWSPGLGGANVLTF
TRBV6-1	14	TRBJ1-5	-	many	TGTGCCAGCAGTGAATCGGGGGGTAATCAGCCCCAGCATTTT	CASSESGGNQPQHF
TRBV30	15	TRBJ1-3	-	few	TGTGCCTGGAGTGTAGGGGCCAACTCTGGAAACACCATATATTTT	CAWSVGANSGNTIYF
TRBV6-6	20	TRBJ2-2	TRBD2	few	TGTGCCAGCAGTTACAAGCGGACTAGCGATTACCTTGCGAACACCGGGGAGCTGTTTTTT	CASSYKRTSDYLANTGELFF
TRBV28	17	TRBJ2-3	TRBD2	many	TGTGCCAGCAGTAAGGTAGCGGGGGGGTTGGTGGCAGATACGCAGTATTTT	CASSKVAGGLVADTQYF
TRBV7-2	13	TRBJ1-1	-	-	TGTGCCAGCAGCTTTGGGCAAAACCTTGAAGCTTTCTTT	CASSFGQNLEAFF
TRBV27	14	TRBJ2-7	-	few	TGTGCCAGCAGTTCCGTAGTAGCTCTTGTCGAGCAGTACTTC	CASSSVVALVEQYF
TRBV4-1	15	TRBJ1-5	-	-	TGCGCCAGCAGCCAAGGGCCAGGTAGCAATCAGCCCCAGCATTTT	CASSQGPGSNQPQHF
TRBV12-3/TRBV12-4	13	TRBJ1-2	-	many	TGTGCCAGCAGTCCGTGGAACGGAGTCGGCTACACCTTC	CASSPWNGVGYTF
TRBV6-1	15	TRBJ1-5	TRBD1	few	TGTGCCAGCAGTGCCAGGGGGCTTAGCAATCAGCCCCAGCATTTT	CASSARGLSNQPQHF
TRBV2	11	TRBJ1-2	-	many	TGTGCCAGTACGGGCCTCGAAGGCTACACCTTC	CASTGLEGYTF
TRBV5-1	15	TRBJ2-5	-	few	TGCGCCAGCAGCTTAGAGAGAGGCGCGGGGGAGACCCAGTACTTC	CASSLERGAGETQYF
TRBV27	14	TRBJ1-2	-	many	TGTGCCAGCAGTTCGTACAAGCTAAACTATGGCTACACCTTC	CASSSYKLNYGYTF
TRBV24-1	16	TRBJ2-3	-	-	TGTGCCACCAGTGATTTGTTCTACCCATCCGCCGGATCGCAGTATTTT	CATSDLFYPSAGSQYF
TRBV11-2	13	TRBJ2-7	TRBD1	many	TGTGCCAGCAGCAGGACAGGGCTGTACGAGCAGTACTTC	CASSRTGLYEQYF
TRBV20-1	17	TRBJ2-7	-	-	TGCAGTGCTAGAGCCGGTGTGACAGGCGGGATCACCTACGAGCAGTACTTC	CSARAGVTGGITYEQYF
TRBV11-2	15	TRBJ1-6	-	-	TGTGCCAGCAGCACCGAACTCCAAACGGGTTCACCCCTCCACTTT	CASSTELQTGSPLHF
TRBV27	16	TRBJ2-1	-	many	TGTGCCAGCAGTCCACTACAGGCCCTCCTCGGCAATGAGCAGTTCTTC	CASSPLQALLGNEQFF
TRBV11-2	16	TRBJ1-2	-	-	TGTGCCAGCAGCTTCTCCGAGGGGTTCCCCATCTATGGCTACACCTTC	CASSFSEGFPIYGYTF
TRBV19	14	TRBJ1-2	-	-	TGTGCCAGTAGTATGACAGGAACAAACTATGGCTACACCTTC	CASSMTGTNYGYTF
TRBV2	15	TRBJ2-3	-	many	TGTGCCAGCAGGAAAAGGGGGTCGGGCACAGATACGCAGTATTTT	CASRKRGSGTDTQYF
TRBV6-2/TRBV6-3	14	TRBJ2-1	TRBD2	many	TGTGCCAGCAGTGGGACTAGCGGGAGCGATGAGCAGTTCTTC	CASSGTSGSDEQFF
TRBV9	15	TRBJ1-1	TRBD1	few	TGTGCCAGCAGCGTAGCTGGGACAGCGAACACTGAAGCTTTCTTT	CASSVAGTANTEAFF
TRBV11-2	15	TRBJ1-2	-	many	TGTGCCAGCAGCTTAGATGGCAGGGGATTCGAAGGCTACACCTTC	CASSLDGRGFEGYTF
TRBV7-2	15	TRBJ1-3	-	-	TGTGCCAGCAGCTTACAGGGACAACTAGGAAACACCATATATTTT	CASSLQGQLGNTIYF
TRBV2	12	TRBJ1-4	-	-	TGTGCCAGCAGTGAAGGGAATGAAAAACTGTTTTTT	CASSEGNEKLFF
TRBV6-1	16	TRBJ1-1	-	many	TGTGCCAGCAGTCCAGGCGGGTCAAGGTACAACACTGAAGCTTTCTTT	CASSPGGSRYNTEAFF
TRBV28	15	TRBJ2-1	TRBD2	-	TGTGCCAGCAGTTTATCAACTAGCGGGGGGGATGAGCAGTTCTTC	CASSLSTSGGDEQFF
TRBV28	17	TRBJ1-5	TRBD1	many	TGTGCCAGCAGTTATCCACAGGGGGCAGGAAGCAATCAGCCCCAGCATTTT	CASSYPQGAGSNQPQHF
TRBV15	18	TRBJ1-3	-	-	TGTGCCACCAGCAGTCATCCAGGGGCCTCCGACTCTGGAAACACCATATATTTT	CATSSHPGASDSGNTIYF
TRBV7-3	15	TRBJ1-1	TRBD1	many	TGTGCCAGCAGCTTGGGGGGACAGGGCAACACTGAAGCTTTCTTT	CASSLGGQGNTEAFF
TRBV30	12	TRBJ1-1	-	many	TGTGCCTGGAGTCCCCTGAACACTGAAGCTTTCTTT	CAWSPLNTEAFF
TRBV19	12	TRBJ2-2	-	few	TGTGCCAGTAGTCCGTCCATCGGGGAGCTGTTTTTT	CASSPSIGELFF
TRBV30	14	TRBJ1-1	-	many	TGTGCCTGGAGAGGTCGGGGGCGGAACACTGAAGCTTTCTTT	CAWRGRGRNTEAFF
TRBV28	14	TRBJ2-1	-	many	TGTGCCAGCAGTTTACTGGAGCTGTACAATGAGCAGTTCTTC	CASSLLELYNEQFF
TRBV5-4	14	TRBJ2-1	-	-	TGTGCCAGCAGCCTCCCGGCTCCAAACAATGAGCAGTTCTTC	CASSLPAPNNEQFF
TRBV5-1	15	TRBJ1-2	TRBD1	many	TGCGCCAGCAGCTTGGAACTCGACAGGGCCTATGGCTACACCTTC	CASSLELDRAYGYTF
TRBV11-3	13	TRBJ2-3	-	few	TGTGCCAGCAGCCGGAAGGGCCCAGATACGCAGTATTTT	CASSRKGPDTQYF
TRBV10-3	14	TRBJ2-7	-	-	TGTGCCATCAGTGAGGATTTGCGGACCTACGAGCAGTACTTC	CAISEDLRTYEQYF
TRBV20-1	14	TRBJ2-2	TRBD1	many	TGCAGTGCAAGACAGGGCTGGGACGCCGGGGAGCTGTTTTTT	CSARQGWDAGELFF
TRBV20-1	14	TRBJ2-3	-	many	TGCAGTGCTAGTCCGGACTTGGGTGGAGATACGCAGTATTTT	CSASPDLGGDTQYF
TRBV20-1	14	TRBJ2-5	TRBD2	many	TGCAGTGCTAGTGCGGATGCGGGGGGAGAGACCCAGTACTTC	CSASADAGGETQYF
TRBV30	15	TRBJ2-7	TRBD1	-	TGTGCCTGGACCCCCGGGACAGGGGGACCCTACGAGCAGTACTTC	CAWTPGTGGPYEQYF
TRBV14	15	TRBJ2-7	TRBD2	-	TGTGCCAGCAGGCCGAGCGGGGTCGGTCTCTACGAGCAGTACTTC	CASRPSGVGLYEQYF
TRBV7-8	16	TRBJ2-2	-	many	TGTGCCAGCAGCCGCCGTCAGGGCTTCAACACCGGGGAGCTGTTTTTT	CASSRRQGFNTGELFF
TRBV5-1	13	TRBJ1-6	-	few	TGCGCCAGCAGCTTGGGGGAAACGGGGGAGCTCCACTTT	CASSLGETGELHF
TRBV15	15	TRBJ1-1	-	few	TGTGCCACCAGCAGGGGAGAGGGTAGGAGCACTGAAGCTTTCTTT	CATSRGEGRSTEAFF
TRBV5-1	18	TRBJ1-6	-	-	TGCGCCAGCAGCTTGGGGGTCGGGACCGATCCTTATAATTCACCCCTCCACTTT	CASSLGVGTDPYNSPLHF
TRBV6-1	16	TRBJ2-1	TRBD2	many	TGTGCCAGCGCTAGCGGGGGGTTTAGGGGCTACAATGAGCAGTTCTTC	CASASGGFRGYNEQFF
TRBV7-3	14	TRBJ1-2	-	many	TGTGCCAGCAGCTTATCGGGGGGAAGGGATGGCTACACCTTC	CASSLSGGRDGYTF
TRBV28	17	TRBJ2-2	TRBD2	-	TGTGCCAGCAGGGCCTATGGACTAGCGGGACCCACCGGGGAGCTGTTTTTT	CASRAYGLAGPTGELFF
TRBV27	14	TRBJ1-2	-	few	TGTGCCAGCAGCCCCGACGGGGGGGCCTATGGCTACACCTTC	CASSPDGGAYGYTF
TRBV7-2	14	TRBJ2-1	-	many	TGTGCCAGCAGCTTAGCAGGCCCGGTGGATGAGCAGTTCTTC	CASSLAGPVDEQFF
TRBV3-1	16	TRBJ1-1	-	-	TGTGCCAGCAGCCAAAGGGTCAGTGCGGGGGACACTGAAGCTTTCTTT	CASSQRVSAGDTEAFF